A single sample is the source of the 4 T cell receptor beta chains below, sequenced in a study of neurological immune-mediated disorders (dated by TCRdb to about 2019). Preparation of the library involved 5' RACE. The reads were generated on an Illumina HiSeq 2500. Starting from the raw public reads, TCRdb applied fastp trimming at Q25, assembled clones with MiXCR and retained in-frame beta chains. Every CDR3 protein is listed once, alongside the most common genes and DNA of its rows. Present in this sample are about 20,000 distinct CDR3 sequences, roughly 2.5% of which were seen just once. Under 7% of the sample is held by the ten biggest clonotypes. Sequenced input: PBMCs. These receptor sequences come from a woman under 30 with multiple sclerosis.

This clonotype was seen ten or more times. The rearrangement joins TRBV5-1 to TRBJ2-1; TRBD1 or TRBD2 may be the D gene (6 bases each). V gave up 7 bases and J gave up 8 bases, with 10 bases separating them. CDR1 is SGHRS, CDR2 YFSETQ, per germline. This CDR3 has 11 residues. CDR3 residues: CASLRGDEQFF. Written as DNA, the CDR3 is TGCGCCAGCCTGAGGGGGGATGAGCAGTTCTTC.

This clonotype was counted many times. V is TRBV20-1 and J is TRBJ2-3; TRBD2 matches 11 bases. Looked up from germline, CDR1 is DFQATT and CDR2 is SNEGSKA (reference sequence). This CDR3 spans 13 amino acids. V dropped 4 bases and J dropped 4; count of bases not matched to a gene: 1. In DNA form, the CDR3 reads TGCAGTGCTATACTAGCGGGAGCAGATACGCAGTATTTT. Translated, it gives CSAILAGADTQYF.

The chain links TRBV12-3 or TRBV12-4 to TRBJ2-2, with unresolved D. This CDR3 is built from 12 residues. Trimming shortened V by 4 bases and J by 5 bases, and 5 bases separated the two germline ends. The CDR3 sequence: CASSSGTGELFF. The CDR3 coding sequence is TGTGCCAGCAGTTCCGGAACCGGGGAGCTGTTTTTT.

This clonotype was observed many times. The CDR3 spells CASSRDGYHYGYTF. The CDR3 DNA reads as TGTGCCAGCAGTCGGGACGGATACCACTATGGCTACACCTTC. The chain recombines TRBV12-3 or TRBV12-4 with TRBJ1-2, with D perhaps TRBD1 (5 bases). CDR3 size: 14 residues. V was shortened by 5 bases and J by 3 bases, with 13 bases between the two germline ends.